These 27 T cell receptor beta chains were all obtained from the same sample, sequenced in a study of cytotoxic CD8 clonotypes in ibrutinib-treated CLL. Repertoires were generated with immunoSEQ multiplex PCR, while TCRdb's copy carries only in-frame clones and drops some. The repertoire has 76,000 or so clones, around four fifths of them found once; the top ten carry less than 40%. Sequences were derived from PBMCs, sampled after 24 months of ibrutinib treatment. The receptors here all came from a human donor with chronic lymphocytic leukemia.

The CDR3 nucleotides are TGTGCCGGAGGCTCACAGGGGGGCGGGGAGCTGTTTTTT. Its translation is CAGGSQGGGELFF. The rearrangement joins TRBV6-1 to TRBJ2-2; 8 bases line up with TRBD1. In germline, CDR1 is MNHNS, CDR2 SASEGT. V gave up 11 bases and J gave up 7 bases; unmatched junction bases: 9. The CDR3 extends over 13 amino acids.

The rearrangement joins TRBV7-2 to TRBJ1-2; maybe TRBD1 (6 bases). Germline values: CDR1 SGHTA, CDR2 FQGNSA. There are 15 residues in the CDR3. V was pared by 2 bases and J by 6 bases, with 16 bases between. CDR3 amino acids: CASSLNHRESNGYTF. DNA for the CDR3: TGTGCCAGCAGCTTAAACCACAGGGAATCAAATGGCTACACCTTC.

The chain couples TRBV19 to TRBJ2-1; perhaps TRBD1 as D (6 bases). This CDR3 has 13 residues. Germline loops: CDR1 LNHDA, CDR2 SQIVND (reference sequence). V was shortened by 3 bases and J by 5 bases, with 8 bases between the two germline ends. In nucleotides, the CDR3 is TGTGCCAGTAGTATGAACAGGGACAATGAGCAGTTCTTC. Amino acid sequence: CASSMNRDNEQFF.

The V call is TRBV7-9, the J call TRBJ2-7, with 9 bases identical to TRBD1. Germline V CDR1 and CDR2: SEHNR, FQNEAQ (reference sequence). The V segment lost 4 bases and the J segment 2 bases; nucleotides outside the gene matches: 6. This CDR3 is 15 amino acids long. CDR3 nucleotide sequence: TGTGCCAGCAGCTACCGGGACAGGGACCCCTACGAGCAGTACTTC. Translation: CASSYRDRDPYEQYF.

A few counts support this clone. The gene calls are TRBV7-3 and TRBJ2-3; tentatively, D is TRBD2 (6 bases). The CDR3 totals 15 residues. CDR1 and CDR2 from the germline V gene are SGHTA and FQGTGA. V dropped 5 bases and J dropped 6 bases, with 18 bases sitting between them. This CDR3 is CASSEGLNGWDTQYF. The CDR3 coding sequence is TGTGCCAGCAGCGAGGGACTCAACGGATGGGATACGCAGTATTTT.

The chain joins TRBV19 to TRBJ1-1; D is ambiguous. V lost 2 bases and J lost 4, with 14 bases in between. Germline CDR1 LNHDA, CDR2 SQIVND (reference sequence). This CDR3 spans 15 amino acids. CDR3 sequence (DNA): TGTGCCAGTAGTATATCCGGGGTAGACGGCACTGAAGCTTTCTTT. This translates into CASSISGVDGTEAFF.

The rearrangement joins TRBV10-3 to TRBJ2-5; D possibly corresponds to TRBD2 (5 bases). This CDR3 spans 13 amino acids. Germline V lookup: CDR1 ENHRY, CDR2 SYGVKD. The V end was cut by 5 bases, the J end by 4 bases, with 11 bases between. This CDR3 reads CAISTEARETQYF. CDR3 DNA sequence: TGTGCCATCAGTACGGAGGCCAGAGAGACCCAGTACTTC.

The rearrangement uses TRBV19 and TRBJ2-1; TRBD2 matches 14 bases. Trimming took 6 bases from V and 1 from J; bases not matched to a gene: 5. The germline gives CDR1 LNHDA, CDR2 SQIVND (reference sequence). The CDR3 runs to 17 residues. The CDR3 coding sequence is TGTGCCAGTAGCAAGGGACTAGCGGGAGTTTCCTACAATGAGCAGTTCTTC. The encoded protein is CASSKGLAGVSYNEQFF.

This chain joins TRBV5-5 and TRBJ2-7; 10 bases are a match to TRBD1. Trimming at V came to 3 bases and at J to 4 bases, leaving 7 bases not matched to a gene. Germline CDR1 is SGHKS and CDR2 is YYEKEE (reference sequence). This CDR3 comprises 15 residues. The CDR3 loop is CASSSPGQGQYEQYF. CDR3 in DNA: TGTGCCAGCAGCTCTCCGGGACAGGGGCAGTACGAGCAGTACTTC.

The V call is TRBV5-5, the J call TRBJ2-2; unclear D gene. CDR3 length: 15 residues. Germline V gene data show CDR1 as SGHKS and CDR2 as YYEKEE (reference sequence). Trimming removed 2 bases at V and 1 base at J, with 9 bases between. This CDR3 reads CASSFAELNTGELFF. The CDR3 DNA reads TGTGCCAGCAGCTTTGCGGAATTGAACACCGGGGAGCTGTTTTTT.

The chain employs TRBV6-5 and TRBJ1-3; D might be TRBD1 (6 bases). Trimming left V 3 bases short and J 4 bases short, with 10 bases between. In germline, CDR1 is MNHEY, CDR2 SVGAGI. This CDR3 has 14 residues. The CDR3 loop is CASSYSTGGNTIYF. The CDR3 region has the DNA TGTGCCAGCAGTTATTCGACAGGAGGAAACACCATATATTTT.

The chain uses TRBV30 and TRBJ1-5; D is ambiguous. This CDR3 has 13 residues. V lost 2 bases to trimming and J lost 4 bases, with 9 bases between them. Per germline, CDR1 GTSNPN and CDR2 SVGIG (reference sequence). CDR3 in amino acids: CAWSRSANQPQHF. CDR3 DNA sequence: TGTGCCTGGAGTAGGTCAGCTAATCAGCCCCAGCATTTT.

This chain joins TRBV28 and TRBJ1-5; D may be TRBD1 (6 bases). CDR3 size: 15 residues. The germline V gene has CDR1 MDHEN and CDR2 SYDVKM. V was cut by 2 bases and J by 6 bases, with 14 bases left in between. The CDR3 coding sequence is TGTGCCAGCAGTTTAATCGGCCAGGGGCGTCAGCCCCAGCATTTT. As protein: CASSLIGQGRQPQHF.

V usage is TRBV29-1 and J usage is TRBJ2-5, with TRBD2 as a possible D gene (6 bases). The CDR3 totals 13 residues. CDR1 is SQVTM, CDR2 ANQGSEA, per germline. V was shortened by 7 bases and J by 4 bases, with 16 bases between the two germline ends. The CDR3 region is CSGSRETVETQYF. The CDR3 nucleotides are TGCAGCGGTAGCCGGGAGACGGTAGAGACCCAGTACTTC.

The V and J genes are TRBV6-5 and TRBJ2-7; 9 bases align to TRBD1. The germline CDR1 and CDR2 sequences are MNHEY and SVGAGI. With V trimmed by 4 bases and J by 4 bases, 8 bases remained unmatched. The CDR3 covers 15 residues. CDR3 in DNA: TGTGCCAGCAGTTCCCCCGGACAGGGGACGTACGAGCAGTACTTC. Its translation: CASSSPGQGTYEQYF.

CDR3 nucleotide sequence: TGCGCCAGCAGTGAGTCGATATCTACAGGGGGGGCCACAGATACGCAGTATTTT. It translates to CASSESISTGGATDTQYF. V usage is TRBV10-2 and J usage is TRBJ2-3; a possible D gene is TRBD1 (8 bases). The germline CDR1 and CDR2 sequences are WSHSY and SAAADI. V lost 0 bases to trimming and J lost 2 bases, with 18 bases between them. The CDR3 is 18 amino acids.

The CDR3 loop is CASSDDRGRAGYTF. The CDR3 region has the DNA TGTGCCAGCAGTGACGACAGGGGGCGGGCTGGCTACACCTTC. The J gene is TRBJ1-2, the V gene TRBV2; 10 bases agree with TRBD1. After removal of 3 bases from V and 7 bases from J, the junction contained 5 bases not matched to a gene. Germline V lookup: CDR1 SNHLY, CDR2 FYNNEI. The CDR3 runs 14 residues.

The count of this clone is one. This chain links TRBV7-9 with TRBJ1-6; 8 nucleotides match TRBD1. The CDR3 totals 15 residues. Trimming took 3 bases from V and 7 from J; bases not matched to a gene: 5. The germline gives CDR1 SEHNR, CDR2 FQNEAQ (reference sequence). Written as DNA, the CDR3 is TGTGCCAGCAGCTTGGACAGGGATCCCAATTCACCCCTCCACTTT. Encoded protein: CASSLDRDPNSPLHF.

This chain links TRBV28 with TRBJ2-3, with 9 bases lining up with TRBD2. Germline V gene lookup returns CDR1 MDHEN and CDR2 SYDVKM. The CDR3 is made up of 14 amino acids. V shed 6 bases, J shed 4 bases, and the junction held 5 bases outside the gene matches. Here the CDR3 reads CASRSLAGPDTQYF. The CDR3 DNA sequence: TGTGCCAGCAGAAGTCTAGCGGGACCAGATACGCAGTATTTT.

The rearrangement links TRBV28 to TRBJ2-1; 8 positions agree with TRBD1. The CDR3 loop spans 14 amino acids. Per the germline V gene, CDR1 is MDHEN and CDR2 is SYDVKM. The V gene end was trimmed by 5 bases and the J gene end by 4 bases; junction bases not matched to a gene: 4. The CDR3 sequence is CASSRQGTYNEQFF. The CDR3 DNA follows: TGTGCCAGCAGTCGACAGGGGACATACAATGAGCAGTTCTTC.

This chain uses TRBV5-6 with TRBJ2-1; a weak D match, TRBD1 (6 bases). The CDR3 has 16 residues. V was cut by 0 bases and J by 4 bases, with 14 bases left in between. Germline lookup yields CDR1 SGHDT and CDR2 YYEEEE. CDR3: CASSLDKGEQYNEQFF. The CDR3 nucleotides read TGTGCCAGCAGCTTGGATAAGGGGGAGCAATACAATGAGCAGTTCTTC. Filled out from reference TRBV5-6 and TRBJ2-1, the complete variable domain reads DAGVTQSPTHLIKTRGQQVTLRCSPKSGHDTVSWYQQALGQGPQFIFQYYEEEERQRGNFPDRFSGHQFPNYSSELNVNALLLGDSALYLCASSLDKGEQYNEQFFGPGTRLTVL.

This clone was recorded a few times. The rearrangement links TRBV19 to TRBJ2-3; the match to TRBD2 covers 9 bases. This CDR3 spans 15 amino acids. The ends lost 4 bases at V and 3 bases at J; junction bases unmatched: 5. The V gene's germline CDR1 is LNHDA and CDR2 SQIVND (reference sequence). CDR3 sequence (DNA): TGTGCCAGTAGTACGGGACTAGCTGGGACAGATACGCAGTATTTT. This encodes CASSTGLAGTDTQYF.

The chain employs TRBV28 and TRBJ1-2, with a weak D call TRBD1 (6 bases). Looked up from germline, CDR1 is MDHEN and CDR2 is SYDVKM. V gave up 5 bases and J gave up 2 bases, with 15 bases separating them. This CDR3 is 15 amino acids long. The CDR3: CASSDHSTGNYGYTF. The CDR3 DNA follows: TGTGCCAGCAGTGACCACTCTACAGGGAACTATGGCTACACCTTC.

This chain links TRBV18 with TRBJ2-1; D may be TRBD2 (5 bases). V lost 2 bases to trimming and J lost 8 bases, with 22 bases between them. Germline V gene sequence: CDR1 KGHSH, CDR2 LQKENI. The CDR3 loop spans 17 amino acids. CDR3 region: CASSPTQTGSSLDEQFF. Written as DNA, the CDR3 is TGTGCCAGCTCACCAACTCAGACGGGGTCGAGTTTAGATGAGCAGTTCTTC.

The genes are TRBV7-3 and TRBJ2-1, with unresolved D. V lost 2 bases and J lost 8, with 13 bases in between. This CDR3 has 14 amino acids. Germline-derived CDR1 and CDR2 are SGHTA and FQGTGA. CDR3 sequence reads: CASSLGLSDDEQFF. CDR3 DNA sequence: TGTGCCAGCAGCTTAGGTTTGTCTGATGATGAGCAGTTCTTC.

The chain combines TRBV11-2 with TRBJ2-2; tentative D call: TRBD2 (7 bases). Trimming took 2 bases from V and 3 from J, leaving 10 bases between them. Germline V gene sequence: CDR1 SGHAT, CDR2 FQNNGV. This CDR3 region has 15 residues. As DNA, the CDR3 is TGTGCCAGCAGCTTACTAGGGGGGGACACCGGGGAGCTGTTTTTT. Translating it yields CASSLLGGDTGELFF. The complete variable domain, with remaining parts taken from reference TRBV11-2 and TRBJ2-2, reads EAGVAQSPRYKIIEKRQSVAFWCNPISGHATLYWYQQILGQGPKLLIQFQNNGVVDDSQLPKDRFSAERLKGVDSTLKIQPAKLEDSAVYLCASSLLGGDTGELFFGEGSRLTVL.

The chain uses TRBV5-1 and TRBJ2-1; 8 nucleotides align to TRBD2. The CDR3 extends over 15 amino acids. V dropped 4 bases and J dropped 7; count of bases not matched to a gene: 10. Per the germline V gene, CDR1 is SGHRS and CDR2 is YFSETQ. CDR3 sequence reads: CASSTGAGVGNEQFF. The CDR3 nucleotides read TGCGCCAGCAGCACTGGAGCGGGAGTTGGGAATGAGCAGTTCTTC. Using reference TRBV5-1 and TRBJ2-1 for the parts outside the CDR3, the full variable domain is KAGVTQTPRYLIKTRGQQVTLSCSPISGHRSVSWYQQTPGQGLQFLFEYFSETQRNKGNFPGRFSGRQFSNSRSEMNVSTLELGDSALYLCASSTGAGVGNEQFFGPGTRLTVL.